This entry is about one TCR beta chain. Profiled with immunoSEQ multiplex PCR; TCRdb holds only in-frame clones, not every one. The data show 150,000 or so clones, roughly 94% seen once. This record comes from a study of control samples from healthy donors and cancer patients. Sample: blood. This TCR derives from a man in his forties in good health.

In DNA, the CDR3 is TGTGCCAGCAGCTTATGGGGCGCTGCGAACACCGGGGAGCTGTTTTTT. This gives the protein CASSLWGAANTGELFF. The rearrangement joins TRBV11-3 to TRBJ2-2; D might be TRBD1 (5 bases). The CDR3 contains 16 residues. The germline V gene has CDR1 SGHNT and CDR2 YENEEA. Trimming left V 2 bases short and J 0 bases short, with 10 bases between.